The 30 T cell receptor beta chains below were found in one sample sequenced in a study of OX40 agonist ivuxolimab in advanced cancers. TCRdb's copy holds only in-frame clones and misses some; the assay was immunoSEQ multiplex PCR. Found here are around 90,000 clones, about nine tenths of them singletons; the top ten hold approximately 0.29%. The specimen comprised CD4+ or CD8+ T cells sorted from blood, sampled in a trial of the OX40 agonist ivuxolimab. Source of these receptors: an adult with an advanced solid tumor such as melanoma, head and neck, liver or kidney cancer.

This clone was recorded once. This chain links TRBV7-9 with TRBJ1-4; 7 bases are shared with TRBD1. The J segment lost 3 bases and the V segment lost 3 bases, leaving 4 bases of the junction unmatched. The CDR3 runs 15 residues. CDR1 is SEHNR, CDR2 FQNEAQ, per germline (reference sequence). The CDR3 sequence is CASSFGTVSNEKLFF. In nucleotides, the CDR3 is TGTGCCAGCAGCTTCGGGACAGTCTCTAATGAAAAACTGTTTTTT.

The chain recombines TRBV27 with TRBJ1-2; 9 bases are shared with TRBD1. The germline V gene has CDR1 MNHEY and CDR2 SMNVEV (reference sequence). V was pared by 1 base and J by 4 bases, with 7 bases of the junction left unmatched. This CDR3 has 16 residues. The CDR3 DNA follows: TGTGCCAGCAGTTTATTGGGACAGGGTAATAGCTATGGCTACACCTTC. This gives the protein CASSLLGQGNSYGYTF.

CDR3 in amino acids: CASSFDRGTDTQYF. The DNA of the CDR3 is TGTGCCAGCAGCTTTGACAGGGGCACAGATACGCAGTATTTT. The gene calls are TRBV7-7 and TRBJ2-3; 7 positions match TRBD1. The ends lost 3 bases at V and 1 base at J; junction bases unmatched: 1. The CDR3 has 14 amino acids. Germline V lookup: CDR1 SSHAT, CDR2 FNYEAQ (reference sequence).

This clone has only one observation. V gene TRBV6-1 combines with J gene TRBJ2-7, with a weak D call TRBD1 (6 bases). Germline CDR1 MNHNS, CDR2 SASEGT. V was shortened by 7 bases and J by 7 bases, with 14 bases between the two germline ends. The CDR3 has 12 residues. The CDR3 sequence: CASTAQGREQYF. CDR3 bases: TGTGCCAGCACCGCACAGGGTAGGGAGCAGTACTTC.

V gene TRBV27 combines with J gene TRBJ1-2; D unclear. The V end lost 6 bases, the J end lost 8 bases, and 19 bases lay between the germline ends. This CDR3 comprises 14 residues. Per the germline V gene, CDR1 is MNHEY and CDR2 is SMNVEV (reference sequence). The chain's CDR3 is CASSFRAPLLGYTF. For the CDR3, the DNA is TGTGCCAGCAGCTTTCGGGCCCCATTACTCGGCTACACCTTC.

The rearrangement uses TRBV10-3 and TRBJ1-1; 10 bases align to TRBD1. Germline CDR1 and CDR2: ENHRY and SYGVKD. Trimming cost V 6 bases and J 2 bases; bases outside gene matches: 9. The CDR3 has 16 residues. Here the CDR3 reads CAIRTTGGAINTEAFF. Here the CDR3 DNA reads TGTGCCATCAGGACGACAGGGGGCGCGATTAACACTGAAGCTTTCTTT.

CDR3: CASSVSSGNTIYF. The CDR3 DNA is TGTGCCAGCAGCGTAAGTTCTGGAAACACCATATATTTT. The J gene is TRBJ1-3, the V gene TRBV9; the D is unclear. Looked up from germline, CDR1 is SGDLS and CDR2 is YYNGEE. This CDR3 region has 13 residues. The V end was cut by 1 base, the J end by 1 base, with 3 bases between.

The chain joins TRBV4-2 to TRBJ2-3; 7 bases are shared with TRBD2. Trimming at V came to 1 base and at J to 2 bases, leaving 3 bases not matched to a gene. In germline, CDR1 is LGHNA, CDR2 YNFKEQ. The CDR3 spans 15 residues. The CDR3 spells CASSQGAGDTDTQYF. CDR3 in DNA: TGTGCCAGCAGCCAAGGGGCGGGAGACACAGATACGCAGTATTTT.

The V gene is TRBV7-2, the J gene TRBJ1-2, with D possibly TRBD1 on 6 matching bases. CDR1 and CDR2 (germline): SGHTA, FQGNSA. This CDR3 is 17 amino acids long. With 1 base removed from V and 5 bases from J, the gap between germline ends came to 20 bases. The chain's CDR3 is CASSLGGADRKLYGYTF. CDR3 nucleotides: TGTGCCAGCAGCTTAGGGGGGGCAGACCGAAAGCTTTATGGCTACACCTTC.

V usage is TRBV10-3 and J usage is TRBJ1-2; D perhaps matches TRBD1 (5 bases). The CDR3 contains 13 residues. The germline CDR1 and CDR2 sequences are ENHRY and SYGVKD. Trimming cost V 5 bases and J 6 bases, with 13 bases left between them. In DNA form, the CDR3 reads TGTGCCATCAGTAGGGAGGGGACGAATGGCTACACCTTC. The encoded protein is CAISREGTNGYTF.

The rearrangement joins TRBV21-1 to TRBJ2-7; TRBD1, the table's D call, was not compared with the DNA. TRBV21-1 is a recognized pseudogene. CDR3 length equals 16 residues. The CDR3 protein is CASLVYRDRNSYEQYF. CDR3 sequence (DNA): TGTGCCAGCTTAGTTTACCGGGACAGAAATTCCTACGAGCAGTACTTC.

This rearrangement joins TRBV7-9 to TRBJ2-7, with TRBD1 matching 11 bases. Germline-derived CDR1 and CDR2 are SEHNR and FQNEAQ (reference sequence). CDR3 length equals 14 residues. V was pared by 5 bases and J by 4 bases, with 4 bases of the junction left unmatched. For the CDR3, the DNA is TGTGCCAGCAGCCCCCGGGACAGGGGGTACGAGCAGTACTTC. It specifies CASSPRDRGYEQYF.

The V gene is TRBV27, the J gene TRBJ2-7; D might be TRBD1 (5 bases). The CDR3 is 13 residues long. V was cut by 4 bases and J by 4 bases, with 11 bases left in between. Per germline, CDR1 MNHEY and CDR2 SMNVEV (reference sequence). Here the CDR3 reads CASSSPSGYEQYF. In DNA, the CDR3 is TGTGCCAGCAGTTCTCCCTCAGGGTACGAGCAGTACTTC.

In its sample, this clone was seen once. The chain carries TRBV9 and TRBJ2-5; 10 nucleotides align to TRBD1. J lost 5 bases, V lost 3 bases, and 13 bases had no gene match. From germline, CDR1 is SGDLS and CDR2 YYNGEE. CDR3 length: 17 residues. CDR3 coding DNA: TGTGCCAGCAGCGGGATGAGGGGACAGGGGATCAGGGAGACCCAGTACTTC. It encodes CASSGMRGQGIRETQYF.

This chain connects TRBV18 to TRBJ2-3, with D tentatively TRBD2 (6 bases). The CDR3 has 17 amino acids. The germline V gene has CDR1 KGHSH and CDR2 LQKENI. Trimming shortened V by 4 bases and J by 3 bases, and 20 bases separated the two germline ends. The CDR3 loop reads CASSLGPPGAGTDTQYF. In nucleotides, the CDR3 is TGTGCCAGCTCACTTGGCCCCCCCGGGGCGGGGACAGATACGCAGTATTTT.

The rearrangement uses TRBV11-2 and TRBJ2-7; no definite D call. Germline CDR1 is SGHAT and CDR2 is FQNNGV. This CDR3 spans 12 amino acids. Trimming stripped 2 bases from V and 12 bases from J, with 14 bases between. CDR3 sequence (DNA): TGTGCCAGCAGCTTACATACAGACCCGCCGTACTTC. This encodes CASSLHTDPPYF.

This clone was seen a few times. This chain uses TRBV18 with TRBJ2-7; D is possibly TRBD1 (5 bases). The V gene's germline CDR1 is KGHSH and CDR2 LQKENI. The CDR3 contains 15 residues. V lost 0 bases and J 3 bases, leaving 12 bases between the germline ends. CDR3 loop: CASSPPGSGYYEQYF. CDR3 bases: TGTGCCAGCTCACCACCGGGTTCAGGGTACTACGAGCAGTACTTC.

J is TRBJ1-1 and V is TRBV11-2; D might be TRBD1 (6 bases). Germline V gives CDR1 SGHAT, CDR2 FQNNGV. The CDR3 has 15 amino acids. The V gene lost 2 bases and the J gene lost 11 bases, with 21 bases spanning the gap. The CDR3 DNA sequence: TGTGCCAGCAGCTTAAGCGGGATACTAGGGGGGTCGGCTTTCTTT. The encoded protein is CASSLSGILGGSAFF.

This clone was counted between two and nine times. The chain couples TRBV7-9 to TRBJ2-1; 10 bases are a match to TRBD2. From germline, CDR1 is SEHNR and CDR2 FQNEAQ (reference sequence). This CDR3 is built from 15 residues. V dropped 7 bases and J dropped 6; count of bases not matched to a gene: 9. CDR3 loop: CASIQGAGGSNEQFF. As DNA, the CDR3 is TGTGCCAGCATCCAAGGAGCGGGGGGGAGCAATGAGCAGTTCTTC.

The chain uses TRBV30 and TRBJ1-2; 9 bases align to TRBD1. The CDR3 spans 14 residues. The germline CDR1 and CDR2 sequences are GTSNPN and SVGIG (reference sequence). After removal of 2 bases from V and 8 bases from J, the junction contained 9 bases not matched to a gene. The CDR3 nucleotides are TGTGCCTGGAGTCGGGACAGGGCACGTCGCGGCTACACCTTC. Protein sequence: CAWSRDRARRGYTF.

This clone was recorded only once. The chain combines TRBV4-1 with TRBJ2-2; TRBD2 aligns across 9 bases. Germline CDR1 MGHRA, CDR2 YSYEKL. This CDR3 is built from 15 residues. The ends lost 2 bases at V and 6 bases at J; junction bases unmatched: 4. The CDR3 loop reads CASSQPRGGPGELFF. The CDR3 DNA sequence: TGCGCCAGCAGCCAACCGCGGGGGGGCCCCGGGGAGCTGTTTTTT.

The chain uses TRBV14 and TRBJ2-2; D could derive from TRBD1 or TRBD2 (5 bases each). V lost 0 bases and J 0 bases, leaving 14 bases between the germline ends. Germline V CDR1 and CDR2: SGHDN, FVKESK. This CDR3 is 18 amino acids long. The CDR3 spells CASSQDRGGHSNTGELFF. CDR3 bases: TGTGCCAGCAGCCAAGATCGAGGAGGACACTCGAACACCGGGGAGCTGTTTTTT.

A single count supports this clone. This chain links TRBV7-7 with TRBJ2-5, with 11 bases identical to TRBD1. The CDR3 covers 16 residues. The germline V gene has CDR1 SSHAT and CDR2 FNYEAQ (reference sequence). V was clipped by 1 base and J by 2 bases; unmatched bases: 3. The CDR3 reads CASSLGGTGGQETQYF. The CDR3 nucleotides read TGTGCCAGCAGCTTAGGCGGGACAGGGGGGCAAGAGACCCAGTACTTC.

The chain recombines TRBV19 with TRBJ2-1; D is unresolved. Germline loops: CDR1 LNHDA, CDR2 SQIVND (reference sequence). The CDR3 is 12 amino acids. V was shortened by 0 bases and J by 8 bases, with 5 bases between the two germline ends. The CDR3 is CASSIERDEQFF. The CDR3 nucleotides are TGTGCCAGTAGTATAGAACGCGATGAGCAGTTCTTC.

The chain is built from TRBV29-1 and TRBJ2-1; D unclear. This CDR3 has 12 residues. The V end lost 6 bases, the J end lost 6 bases, and 12 bases lay between the germline ends. The germline CDR1 and CDR2 sequences are SQVTM and ANQGSEA. This chain's CDR3 is CSVSSLSNEQFF. The CDR3 DNA reads TGCAGCGTCTCTTCCCTAAGCAATGAGCAGTTCTTC.

V and J are TRBV19 and TRBJ2-3; tentatively, D is TRBD1 (6 bases). CDR1 LNHDA and CDR2 SQIVND come from the germline V gene (reference sequence). V was shortened by 5 bases and J by 0 bases, with 9 bases between the two germline ends. This CDR3 contains 14 residues. The CDR3 bases are TGTGCCAGTAGTTTGGGACATAGCACAGATACGCAGTATTTT. Its protein product is CASSLGHSTDTQYF.

The chain couples TRBV27 to TRBJ2-5; 11 bases align to TRBD2. Germline V gives CDR1 MNHEY, CDR2 SMNVEV (reference sequence). J gave up 4 bases and V 4 bases, and 5 bases lay outside the gene matches. The CDR3 is made up of 15 amino acids. CDR3 in DNA: TGTGCCAGCAGTTACGTAGCGGGGGGGCGAGAGACCCAGTACTTC. Encoded protein: CASSYVAGGRETQYF.

The chain has TRBV5-1 and TRBJ2-3, with TRBD2 matching over 8 bases. With V trimmed by 0 bases and J by 4 bases, 4 bases remained unmatched. Germline assignment: CDR1 SGHRS and CDR2 YFSETQ. The CDR3 is 15 amino acids. The CDR3 reads CASSLAGRGADTQYF. As DNA, the CDR3 is TGCGCCAGCAGCTTGGCCGGGCGGGGGGCAGATACGCAGTATTTT.

The chain has TRBV7-8 and TRBJ1-1; no clear D gene. Germline V gene data show CDR1 as SGHVS and CDR2 as FQNEAQ. With 0 bases removed from V and 5 bases from J, the gap between germline ends came to 13 bases. The CDR3 length is 15 residues. CDR3: CASSLAEAARTEAFF. CDR3 coding DNA: TGTGCCAGCAGCTTAGCGGAGGCGGCGAGGACTGAAGCTTTCTTT.

The V and J genes are TRBV5-1 and TRBJ2-3; 15 bases are shared with TRBD2. CDR3 length: 19 amino acids. V lost 3 bases to trimming and J lost 3 bases; unmatched junction nucleotides: 11. Germline-derived CDR1 and CDR2 are SGHRS and YFSETQ. The CDR3 reads CASSSGLAGGRKATDTQYF. CDR3 DNA sequence: TGCGCCAGCAGCTCTGGACTAGCGGGGGGGCGAAAAGCGACAGATACGCAGTATTTT.